This T cell receptor (beta chain) stems from a study of blood T cell repertoires in COVID-19. This CDR3 has 15 amino acids. The germline CDR1 and CDR2 sequences are MNHEY and SVGAGI. Trimming removed 4 bases from V and 5 bases from J; junction bases left unmatched: 7. Generated by immunoSEQ multiplex PCR, the TCRdb table keeps only in-frame clones and is missing some. The sample contains 300,000 to 450,000 clones, about 90% of which appear only once. The rearrangement links TRBV6-5 to TRBJ1-5; 8 nucleotides line up with TRBD1. The clonotype comes from a woman aged 30 to 39 who had been exposed to COVID-19. Sequenced input: PBMCs or T cells enriched from blood (not recorded which). The CDR3 here is CASSSGGANYQPQHF. The CDR3 nucleotides read TGTGCCAGCAGTTCAGGGGGCGCGAACTATCAGCCCCAGCATTTT.